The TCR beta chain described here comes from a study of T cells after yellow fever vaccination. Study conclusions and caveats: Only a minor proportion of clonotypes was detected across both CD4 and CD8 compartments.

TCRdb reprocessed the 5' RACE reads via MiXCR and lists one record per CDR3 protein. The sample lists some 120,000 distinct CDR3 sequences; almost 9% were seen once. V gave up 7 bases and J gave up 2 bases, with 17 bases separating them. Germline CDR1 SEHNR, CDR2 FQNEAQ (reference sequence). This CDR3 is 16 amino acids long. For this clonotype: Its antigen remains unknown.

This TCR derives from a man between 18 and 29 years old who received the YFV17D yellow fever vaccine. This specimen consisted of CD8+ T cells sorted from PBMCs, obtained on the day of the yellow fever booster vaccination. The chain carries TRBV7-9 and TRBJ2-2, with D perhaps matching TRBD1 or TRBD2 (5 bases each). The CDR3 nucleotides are TGTGCCAGCACCCCCCACTATGGGGGTAACACCGGGGAGCTGTTTTTT. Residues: CASTPHYGGNTGELFF.